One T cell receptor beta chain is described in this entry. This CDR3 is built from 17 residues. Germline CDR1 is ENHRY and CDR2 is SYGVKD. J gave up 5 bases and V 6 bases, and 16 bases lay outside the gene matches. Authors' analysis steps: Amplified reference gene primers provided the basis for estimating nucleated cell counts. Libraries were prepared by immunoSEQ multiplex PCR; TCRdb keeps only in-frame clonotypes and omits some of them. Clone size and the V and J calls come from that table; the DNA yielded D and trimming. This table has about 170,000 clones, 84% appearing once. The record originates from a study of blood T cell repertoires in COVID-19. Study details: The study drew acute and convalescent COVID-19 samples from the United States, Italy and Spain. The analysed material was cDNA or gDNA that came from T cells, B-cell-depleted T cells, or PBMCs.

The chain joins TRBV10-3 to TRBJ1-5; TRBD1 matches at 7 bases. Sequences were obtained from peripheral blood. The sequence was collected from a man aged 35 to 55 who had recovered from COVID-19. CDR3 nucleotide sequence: TGTGCCATCAGCCAGGACAGGATTCCAACCGACTATCAGCCCCAGCATTTT. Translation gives CAISQDRIPTDYQPQHF.